This is a list of T cell receptor beta chains from one sample in a study of CD8 T cells in Susac syndrome. TCRdb reanalysed the immunoSEQ multiplex PCR reads using MiXCR and keeps one entry per CDR3 protein. The sample carries roughly 180,000 distinct CDR3 sequences, about 94% recorded once. The source material was CD4+ T cells from PBMCs. All receptors come from a human donor in good health. CDR3s include the opening cysteine and the closing phenylalanine or tryptophan. Each record gives: clone size, J gene, D gene, V gene, CDR3 DNA, CDR3 protein. A D gene is named only where the DNA matches it firmly. A row's size may be missing; if present it is once, few, many or a size class.

abundance: NA
j_gene: TRBJ1-2
d_gene: NA
v_gene: TRBV20-1
CDR3nt: TGCAGTGTTGGGGTTGATGGCTACACCTTC
CDR3aa: CSVGVDGYTF

abundance: NA
j_gene: TRBJ1-1
d_gene: NA
v_gene: TRBV2
CDR3nt: TGTGCCAGCTCGAGGGAGGGTGAAGCTTTCTTT
CDR3aa: CASSREGEAFF

abundance: NA
j_gene: TRBJ2-1
d_gene: TRBD2
v_gene: TRBV3-1
CDR3nt: TGTGCCAGCAGCCAAGGCTGGGGAGGGTACAATGAGCAGTTCTTC
CDR3aa: CASSQGWGGYNEQFF

abundance: NA
j_gene: TRBJ2-2
d_gene: TRBD2
v_gene: TRBV29-1
CDR3nt: TGCAGCGTTGAAGCCCGAGCCGGGACTAGCGGCACCGGGGAGCTGTTTTTT
CDR3aa: CSVEARAGTSGTGELFF

abundance: NA
j_gene: TRBJ1-2
d_gene: TRBD1
v_gene: TRBV14
CDR3nt: TGTGCCAGCAGCCCCGGACAGGGGGCGCGTGGCTACACCTTC
CDR3aa: CASSPGQGARGYTF

abundance: NA
j_gene: TRBJ1-2
d_gene: TRBD1
v_gene: TRBV4-2
CDR3nt: TGTGCCAGCAGCCCTACCCCCCAGGGGGCCGCTGGCTACACCTTC
CDR3aa: CASSPTPQGAAGYTF

abundance: NA
j_gene: TRBJ1-1
d_gene: NA
v_gene: TRBV29-1
CDR3nt: TGCAGCGTTGAAGATGCCCGGACTCGAGAAGCTTTCTTT
CDR3aa: CSVEDARTREAFF

abundance: NA
j_gene: TRBJ2-2
d_gene: NA
v_gene: TRBV20-1
CDR3nt: TGCAGTGCAATAAGGGACACCACGAACACCGGGGAGCTGTTTTTT
CDR3aa: CSAIRDTTNTGELFF

abundance: NA
j_gene: TRBJ2-2
d_gene: NA
v_gene: TRBV28
CDR3nt: TGTGCCACCAGTTGGTGGAACGGGGAGCTGTTTTTT
CDR3aa: CATSWWNGELFF

abundance: NA
j_gene: TRBJ2-3
d_gene: NA
v_gene: TRBV9
CDR3nt: TGTGCCAGCAGCGTCGGCCCAGGCACAGATACGCAGTATTTT
CDR3aa: CASSVGPGTDTQYF

abundance: NA
j_gene: TRBJ2-1
d_gene: TRBD2
v_gene: TRBV30
CDR3nt: TGTGCCCTCGGGACTAGCGGGGGGTTCGGATACAATGAGCAGTTCTTC
CDR3aa: CALGTSGGFGYNEQFF

abundance: NA
j_gene: TRBJ2-5
d_gene: NA
v_gene: TRBV20-1
CDR3nt: TGCAGTGCTGGGCCTCTGGGGGGTAAAGAGACCCAGTACTTC
CDR3aa: CSAGPLGGKETQYF

abundance: NA
j_gene: TRBJ2-3
d_gene: NA
v_gene: TRBV5-1
CDR3nt: TGCGCCAGCAGCTTGGTGGGGCCCACAGATACGCAGTATTTT
CDR3aa: CASSLVGPTDTQYF

abundance: once
j_gene: TRBJ2-2
d_gene: NA
v_gene: TRBV18
CDR3nt: TGTGCCAGCTCACCATCGGGGAACACCGGGGAGCTGTTTTTT
CDR3aa: CASSPSGNTGELFF

abundance: NA
j_gene: TRBJ2-1
d_gene: TRBD1
v_gene: TRBV29-1
CDR3nt: TGCAGCGTTGTGAGGGGACAGGGGGCCCATACGACCTCCTACAATGAGCAGTTCTTC
CDR3aa: CSVVRGQGAHTTSYNEQFF

abundance: NA
j_gene: TRBJ1-1
d_gene: NA
v_gene: TRBV20-1
CDR3nt: TGCAGTGCTAGAGATCCAGCGGGTACGAACACTGAAGCTTTCTTT
CDR3aa: CSARDPAGTNTEAFF

abundance: NA
j_gene: TRBJ1-5
d_gene: NA
v_gene: TRBV12-3/TRBV12-4
CDR3nt: TGTGCCAGCAGTTTTGACGGGTACAATCAGCCCCAGCATTTT
CDR3aa: CASSFDGYNQPQHF

abundance: NA
j_gene: TRBJ1-2
d_gene: NA
v_gene: TRBV30
CDR3nt: TGTGCCTGGAGTACAACGGTCTATGGCTACACCTTC
CDR3aa: CAWSTTVYGYTF

abundance: NA
j_gene: TRBJ2-1
d_gene: TRBD2
v_gene: TRBV9
CDR3nt: TGTGCCAGCAGCACTGCTGGGGGGGCCTACAATGAGCAGTTCTTC
CDR3aa: CASSTAGGAYNEQFF

abundance: NA
j_gene: TRBJ1-1
d_gene: NA
v_gene: TRBV29-1
CDR3nt: TGCAGCGCAACTCGAAGCACTGAAGCTTTCTTT
CDR3aa: CSATRSTEAFF

abundance: NA
j_gene: TRBJ1-6
d_gene: NA
v_gene: TRBV9
CDR3nt: TGTGCCAGCAGCGTAGCGGCCAGGGAGGGGTCACCCCTCCACTTT
CDR3aa: CASSVAAREGSPLHF

abundance: NA
j_gene: TRBJ2-1
d_gene: NA
v_gene: TRBV2
CDR3nt: TGTGCCAGCAGTGAAGTATTCGGCTATGAGCAGTTCTTC
CDR3aa: CASSEVFGYEQFF

abundance: NA
j_gene: TRBJ1-1
d_gene: NA
v_gene: TRBV2
CDR3nt: TGTGCCACCCGATTGGACGGTGAAGCTTTCTTT
CDR3aa: CATRLDGEAFF

abundance: NA
j_gene: TRBJ2-7
d_gene: TRBD2
v_gene: TRBV30
CDR3nt: TGTGCCTGGACCGAAACTAGCGGATCCTACGAGCAGTACTTC
CDR3aa: CAWTETSGSYEQYF

abundance: NA
j_gene: TRBJ2-1
d_gene: NA
v_gene: TRBV12-3/TRBV12-4
CDR3nt: TGTGCCAGCAGTTTGTTTTCCCGGAGGACGTACAATGAGCAGTTCTTC
CDR3aa: CASSLFSRRTYNEQFF

abundance: NA
j_gene: TRBJ2-1
d_gene: TRBD1
v_gene: TRBV25-1
CDR3nt: TGTGCCAGCAGTGGACAGGGGGCGAGAAATGAGCAGTTCTTC
CDR3aa: CASSGQGARNEQFF

abundance: NA
j_gene: TRBJ2-7
d_gene: NA
v_gene: TRBV28
CDR3nt: TGTGCCAGCAGTTCAAGTACGGGAGAGCAGTACTTC
CDR3aa: CASSSSTGEQYF

abundance: NA
j_gene: TRBJ1-2
d_gene: NA
v_gene: TRBV5-6
CDR3nt: TGTGCCAGCAGTCCGAGCATGACGGCTTCTGGCTACACCTTC
CDR3aa: CASSPSMTASGYTF

abundance: NA
j_gene: TRBJ2-7
d_gene: NA
v_gene: TRBV7-9
CDR3nt: TGTGCCAGCAGCTTAGAGGTACGAGGCGAGCAGTACTTC
CDR3aa: CASSLEVRGEQYF

abundance: NA
j_gene: TRBJ1-6
d_gene: NA
v_gene: TRBV27
CDR3nt: TGTGCCAGCAGTGGACGGGCTGGCCAGCCACCCCTCCACTTT
CDR3aa: CASSGRAGQPPLHF

abundance: NA
j_gene: TRBJ1-2
d_gene: NA
v_gene: TRBV7-9
CDR3nt: TGTGCCAGCAGCTCGTCGAGCCGGGGGGACTATGGCTACACCTTC
CDR3aa: CASSSSSRGDYGYTF

abundance: NA
j_gene: TRBJ2-7
d_gene: TRBD2
v_gene: TRBV20-1
CDR3nt: TGCAGTGCTAGAGGTGGTAGCGGGTCACCCTACGAGCAGTACTTC
CDR3aa: CSARGGSGSPYEQYF

abundance: NA
j_gene: TRBJ2-5
d_gene: NA
v_gene: TRBV29-1
CDR3nt: TGCAGCGTGGGAGGGGGGGTGAGAGAGACCCAGTACTTC
CDR3aa: CSVGGGVRETQYF

abundance: NA
j_gene: TRBJ2-3
d_gene: NA
v_gene: TRBV7-2
CDR3nt: TGTGCCAGCAGCTTATTCCGGGGGCGCACAGATACGCAGTATTTT
CDR3aa: CASSLFRGRTDTQYF

abundance: once
j_gene: TRBJ1-5
d_gene: NA
v_gene: TRBV18
CDR3nt: TGTGCCAGCTCACCAGGGACCATCAATCAGCCCCAGCATTTT
CDR3aa: CASSPGTINQPQHF

abundance: NA
j_gene: TRBJ2-2
d_gene: NA
v_gene: TRBV7-3
CDR3nt: TGTGCCAGCAGCCCGCGGGCCGCGAACACCGGGGAGCTGTTTTTT
CDR3aa: CASSPRAANTGELFF

abundance: NA
j_gene: TRBJ2-3
d_gene: NA
v_gene: TRBV14
CDR3nt: TGTGCCAGCAGCGATGGCGGCTCCACAGATACGCAGTATTTT
CDR3aa: CASSDGGSTDTQYF

abundance: NA
j_gene: TRBJ2-7
d_gene: NA
v_gene: TRBV20-1
CDR3nt: TGCAGTGCCGCCCCCATCACCCGGGGTGCTGACGAGCAGTACTTC
CDR3aa: CSAAPITRGADEQYF

abundance: NA
j_gene: TRBJ2-5
d_gene: TRBD2
v_gene: TRBV20-1
CDR3nt: TGCAGTGCTAGTCGGGGGGGCGAAGAGACCCAGTACTTC
CDR3aa: CSASRGGEETQYF

abundance: NA
j_gene: TRBJ1-6
d_gene: TRBD1
v_gene: TRBV9
CDR3nt: TGTGCCAGCAGCGTAGGTTCGGCAGGGGGAGGCTCACCCCTCCACTTT
CDR3aa: CASSVGSAGGGSPLHF

abundance: NA
j_gene: TRBJ1-6
d_gene: TRBD1
v_gene: TRBV20-1
CDR3nt: TGCAGTGGACAGGGTCTAGGCTCACCCCTCCACTTT
CDR3aa: CSGQGLGSPLHF

abundance: NA
j_gene: TRBJ1-4
d_gene: NA
v_gene: TRBV20-1
CDR3nt: TGCAGTGCTAGAGATCGAAGGGACGGTGGTGAAAAACTGTTTTTT
CDR3aa: CSARDRRDGGEKLFF

abundance: NA
j_gene: TRBJ2-7
d_gene: NA
v_gene: TRBV9
CDR3nt: TGTGCCAGCAGCGTCTCGGACGGGTACGAGCAGTACTTC
CDR3aa: CASSVSDGYEQYF

abundance: NA
j_gene: TRBJ1-6
d_gene: NA
v_gene: TRBV20-1
CDR3nt: TGCAGTGCTTTTAGACGGACCGCTCAGAGCTCCTATAATTCACCCCTCCACTTT
CDR3aa: CSAFRRTAQSSYNSPLHF

abundance: few
j_gene: TRBJ1-6
d_gene: NA
v_gene: TRBV3-1
CDR3nt: TGTGCCAGCAGCCTGACAGGTGGAGATTCACCCCTCCACTTT
CDR3aa: CASSLTGGDSPLHF

abundance: NA
j_gene: TRBJ2-2
d_gene: NA
v_gene: TRBV20-1
CDR3nt: TGCAGTGCTAGAGATGGGGCTGGCGGCACCGGGGAGCTGTTTTTT
CDR3aa: CSARDGAGGTGELFF